The TCR beta chain under discussion was sequenced for a study of vaccination effects on CD4 cells after COVID-19. Study-level background: Sequencing in the ViraFEST assay came after antigen-specific CD4+ T cells had been expanded with viral peptide pools, which were used to stimulate PBMC. Each participant received a vaccine that was either BNT162b2 or mRNA-1273, given as two doses.

About this clone: The antigen is undetermined.

The CDR3 totals 14 residues. The germline V gene has CDR1 SGHRS and CDR2 YFSETQ. The germline V and J ends were trimmed by 6 bases and 2 bases, with 12 bases remaining between them. The table came from immunoSEQ multiplex PCR; TCRdb's copy has only in-frame clones and leaves some out. The table has 35,000 to 40,000 clones, more than 75% seen once; the top ten hold less than 3%. The culture ran for less than 12 days, and then CD4+ T cells were isolated. Both day 3 and day 7 saw half the medium replaced with IL-2 medium. The J gene is TRBJ2-1, the V gene TRBV5-1, with D maybe TRBD2 (5 bases). The receptor was isolated from a human donor who received a COVID-19 vaccine. The source material was CD4+ T cells from PBMCs cultured without peptide, sampled before COVID-19 vaccination. The CDR3 region is CASKRQVTYNEQFF. The DNA for the CDR3 is TGCGCCAGCAAGCGGCAGGTTACCTACAATGAGCAGTTCTTC.